The next 18 T cell receptor beta chains were all read from a single sample in a study of shared clonotypes between healthy human individuals. Method: immunoSEQ multiplex PCR; TCRdb's copy keeps in-frame clones and lacks some. Of roughly 500,000 clones listed, roughly 77% are singletons. The sample taken for sequencing was PBMCs. Source of these receptors: a woman aged 35 to 49 in good health. Some clones in this sample may be carry-over from other donors' samples.

This chain connects TRBV30 to TRBJ1-5; 7 bases match TRBD1. This CDR3 contains 14 residues. With V trimmed by 3 bases and J by 7 bases, 9 bases remained unmatched. Germline loops: CDR1 GTSNPN, CDR2 SVGIG (reference sequence). The CDR3 protein is CAWRATGSRQPQHF. The CDR3 DNA reads TGTGCCTGGAGGGCGACAGGGTCTAGACAGCCCCAGCATTTT.

The V gene is TRBV2, the J gene TRBJ1-5; no clear D gene. V lost 5 bases and J 4 bases, leaving 3 bases between the germline ends. The CDR3 has 11 amino acids. Germline CDR1 SNHLY, CDR2 FYNNEI. The chain's CDR3 is CASSMNQPQHF. Here the CDR3 DNA reads TGTGCCAGCAGTATGAATCAGCCCCAGCATTTT.

This chain uses TRBV9 with TRBJ2-3; weak D call: TRBD2 (7 bases). Germline assignment: CDR1 SGDLS and CDR2 YYNGEE. The germline V and J ends were trimmed by 3 bases and 4 bases, with 12 bases remaining between them. The CDR3 spans 14 residues. Here the CDR3 reads CASSAGGGPDTQYF. In DNA form, the CDR3 reads TGTGCCAGCAGCGCTGGGGGGGGGCCAGATACGCAGTATTTT.

The chain is built from TRBV4-2 and TRBJ2-3; possible D gene TRBD1, 5 bases. The ends were cut back, 1 base at V and 3 bases at J, with 5 bases in the middle. Per germline, CDR1 LGHNA and CDR2 YNFKEQ. CDR3 length: 13 amino acids. CDR3 DNA: TGTGCCAGCAGCCAAGCAGGGACAGATACGCAGTATTTT. This gives the protein CASSQAGTDTQYF.

In DNA, the CDR3 is TGTGCCAGCAGCTTAGTCCAAGGGATAGGTGAAGCTTTCTTT. Protein: CASSLVQGIGEAFF. V is TRBV11-2 and J is TRBJ1-1, with unresolved D. Trimming removed 1 base at V and 7 bases at J, with 13 bases between. CDR1 is SGHAT, CDR2 FQNNGV, per germline. The CDR3 loop spans 14 amino acids.

The chain combines TRBV7-2 with TRBJ2-1; 10 bases are shared with TRBD2. V shed 5 bases, J shed 4 bases, and the junction held 5 bases outside the gene matches. Looked up from germline, CDR1 is SGHTA and CDR2 is FQGNSA. The CDR3 runs to 15 residues. The CDR3 coding sequence is TGTGCCAGCAGCCGCGGGACTAGCGTATACAATGAGCAGTTCTTC. This sequence encodes CASSRGTSVYNEQFF.

The chain recombines TRBV15 with TRBJ2-2; D may be TRBD2 (5 bases). Germline lookup yields CDR1 LNHNV and CDR2 YYDKDF (reference sequence). The CDR3 consists of 16 residues. V was trimmed by 3 bases and J by 4 bases, leaving 15 bases between them. The CDR3, as DNA: TGTGCCACCAGCAGCCAGAACAGTCGGGGCACCGGGGAGCTGTTTTTT. This codes for CATSSQNSRGTGELFF.

With respect to this clone: In the same sample, other DNA sequences code for this CDR3. The V and J genes are TRBV7-9 and TRBJ1-1; D is uncertain. Trimming took off 1 base at V and 1 base at J, with 7 bases between the two ends. Germline V gives CDR1 SEHNR, CDR2 FQNEAQ (reference sequence). This CDR3 is built from 14 residues. The CDR3 is CASSLGTENTEAFF. DNA of the CDR3: TGTGCCAGCAGCTTAGGGACGGAGAACACTGAAGCTTTCTTT. Looking up the rest from reference TRBV7-9 and TRBJ1-1 gives the full variable domain: DTGVSQNPRHKITKRGQNVTFRCDPISEHNRLYWYRQTLGQGPEFLTYFQNEAQLEKSRLLSDRFSAERPKGSFSTLEIQRTEQGDSAMYLCASSLGTENTEAFFGQGTRLTVV.

V is TRBV10-3 and J is TRBJ2-5, with D tentatively TRBD2 (5 bases). The assigned J gene may be wrong: the sequence end matches TRBJ2-7 better. CDR3 length equals 13 residues. Germline V gene lookup returns CDR1 ENHRY and CDR2 SYGVKD. The CDR3 spells CATRDLVGSEQYF. The CDR3, as DNA: TGTGCCACCCGCGACTTGGTAGGGAGCGAGCAGTACTTC.

The rearrangement uses TRBV28 and TRBJ1-5, with 7 bases that match TRBD1. The germline CDR1 and CDR2 sequences are MDHEN and SYDVKM. After removal of 1 base from V and 6 bases from J, the junction contained 9 bases not matched to a gene. CDR3 length: 16 residues. The CDR3 nucleotides read TGTGCCAGCAGTTTATTGCCCAACACAGGGGTTCAGCCCCAGCATTTT. Protein: CASSLLPNTGVQPQHF.

The chain combines TRBV7-2 with TRBJ2-7, with D maybe TRBD2 (6 bases). Trimming shortened V by 10 bases and J by 1 base, and 17 bases separated the two germline ends. The CDR3 has 14 residues. Per germline, CDR1 SGHTA and CDR2 FQGNSA. CDR3: CATSAGTASYEQYF. CDR3 DNA sequence: TGTGCCACCTCCGCCGGGACTGCTTCCTACGAGCAGTACTTC. Full variable domain (missing parts from reference TRBV7-2 and TRBJ2-7): GAGVSQSPSNKVTEKGKDVELRCDPISGHTALYWYRQSLGQGLEFLIYFQGNSAPDKSGLPSDRFSAERTGGSVSTLTIQRTQQEDSAVYLCATSAGTASYEQYFGPGTRLTVT.

The V gene is TRBV5-4, the J gene TRBJ2-7; D is uncertain. V was shortened by 2 bases and J by 3 bases, with 6 bases between the two germline ends. The germline V gene has CDR1 SGHNT and CDR2 YYREEE (reference sequence). The CDR3 is 12 amino acids. The CDR3 sequence is CASSFNSYEQYF. CDR3 bases: TGTGCCAGCAGCTTCAACAGCTACGAGCAGTACTTC. Complete variable domain (other parts from reference TRBV5-4 and TRBJ2-7): ETGVTQSPTHLIKTRGQQVTLRCSSQSGHNTVSWYQQALGQGPQFIFQYYREEENGRGNFPPRFSGLQFPNYSSELNVNALELDDSALYLCASSFNSYEQYFGPGTRLTVT.

The table lists this clone with a few counts. The chain is built from TRBV5-1 and TRBJ2-7; 7 bases line up with TRBD1. Germline-derived CDR1 and CDR2 are SGHRS and YFSETQ. The trim removed 0 bases at V and 5 bases at J, leaving 2 bases unmatched. This CDR3 comprises 13 residues. CDR3: CASSLGQGDEQYF. The CDR3 DNA reads as TGCGCCAGCAGCTTGGGACAGGGCGACGAGCAGTACTTC.

The chain carries TRBV11-3 and TRBJ2-5; 14 bases match TRBD2. The trim removed 6 bases at V and 5 bases at J, leaving 11 bases unmatched. The CDR3 sequence is 17 residues long. CDR1 SGHNT and CDR2 YENEEA come from the germline V gene. In DNA form, the CDR3 reads TGTGCCAGCAGTCGGGGGGGGACTAGCGGGAGCGCGGAGACCCAGTACTTC. Residues: CASSRGGTSGSAETQYF.

V gene TRBV29-1 combines with J gene TRBJ2-4; D tentatively reads TRBD1 or TRBD2 (5 bases each). V was pared by 0 bases and J by 8 bases, with 14 bases between. CDR1 and CDR2 from the germline V gene are SQVTM and ANQGSEA. The CDR3 extends over 14 amino acids. Written as DNA, the CDR3 is TGCAGCGTTGAAGATCAGGGCCCGAGGGACATTCAGTACTTC. Encoded protein: CSVEDQGPRDIQYF.

The chain uses TRBV6-5 and TRBJ2-4; 7 bases match TRBD2. The CDR3 is 14 residues long. The V gene end was trimmed by 10 bases and the J gene end by 1 base; junction bases not matched to a gene: 7. The germline gives CDR1 MNHEY, CDR2 SVGAGI. The CDR3 here is CAIGGEGAKNIQYF. The CDR3 DNA is TGTGCCATCGGTGGGGAGGGGGCCAAAAACATTCAGTACTTC.

This rearrangement joins TRBV28 to TRBJ2-7, with D possibly matching TRBD2 (6 bases). V lost 6 bases to trimming and J lost 3 bases, with 21 bases between them. Germline lookup yields CDR1 MDHEN and CDR2 SYDVKM. The CDR3 contains 16 residues. Here the CDR3 DNA reads TGTGCCAGCAGCCACCGCCTGGGGACTCCATACTACGAGCAGTACTTC. This sequence encodes CASSHRLGTPYYEQYF.

The V gene is TRBV7-3, the J gene TRBJ2-1, with 12 bases aligning to TRBD2. Germline values: CDR1 SGHTA, CDR2 FQGTGA. The CDR3 loop spans 17 amino acids. After removal of 4 bases from V and 9 bases from J, the junction contained 13 bases not matched to a gene. DNA for the CDR3: TGTGCCAGCAGCTCCCTGGGGCTAGCGGGAGGGCCGGTTGAGCAGTTCTTC. It encodes CASSSLGLAGGPVEQFF. Using reference TRBV7-3 and TRBJ2-1 for the parts outside the CDR3, the full variable domain is GAGVSQTPSNKVTEKGKYVELRCDPISGHTALYWYRQSLGQGPEFLIYFQGTGAADDSGLPNDRFFAVRPEGSVSTLKIQRTERGDSAVYLCASSSLGLAGGPVEQFFGPGTRLTVL.